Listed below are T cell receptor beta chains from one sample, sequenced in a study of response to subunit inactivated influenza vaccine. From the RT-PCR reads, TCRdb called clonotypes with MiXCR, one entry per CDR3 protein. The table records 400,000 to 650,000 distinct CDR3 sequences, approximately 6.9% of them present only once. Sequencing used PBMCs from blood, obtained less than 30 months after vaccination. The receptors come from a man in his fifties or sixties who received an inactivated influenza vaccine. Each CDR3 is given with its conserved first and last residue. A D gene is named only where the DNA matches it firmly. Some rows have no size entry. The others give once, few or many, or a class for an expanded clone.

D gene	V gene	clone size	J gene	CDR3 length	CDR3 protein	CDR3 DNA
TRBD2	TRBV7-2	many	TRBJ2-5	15	CASSLGLAGQETQYF	TGTGCCAGCAGCTTAGGGCTAGCGGGGCAAGAGACCCAGTACTTC
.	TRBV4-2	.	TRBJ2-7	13	CAGSQGEGDEQYF	TGTGCCGGCAGCCAAGGGGAAGGGGACGAGCAGTACTTC
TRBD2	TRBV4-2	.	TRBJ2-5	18	CASSQEAFRAGLRETQYF	TGTGCCAGCAGCCAAGAGGCCTTTCGAGCGGGACTTAGAGAGACCCAGTACTTC
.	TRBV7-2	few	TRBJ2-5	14	CASSLVQGPETQYF	TGTGCCAGCAGCTTAGTCCAGGGCCCAGAGACCCAGTACTTC
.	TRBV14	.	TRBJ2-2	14	CASSLTGRAGELFF	TGTGCCAGCAGCCTAACGGGAAGAGCCGGGGAGCTGTTTTTT
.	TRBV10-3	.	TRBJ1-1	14	CAISVTGRNTEAFF	TGTGCCATCAGTGTCACAGGGCGGAACACTGAAGCTTTCTTT
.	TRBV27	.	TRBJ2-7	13	CASSSRGIHEQYF	TGTGCCAGCAGTTCTCGGGGAATCCACGAGCAGTACTTC
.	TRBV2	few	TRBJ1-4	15	CATSPLTGENEKLFF	TGTGCCACTAGTCCGCTGACAGGCGAGAATGAAAAACTGTTTTTT
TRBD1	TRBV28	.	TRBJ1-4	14	CASRDRVYNEKLFF	TGTGCCAGCAGGGACAGGGTCTATAATGAAAAACTGTTTTTT
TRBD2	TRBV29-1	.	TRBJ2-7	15	CSVEATSGRGTEQYF	TGCAGCGTTGAAGCGACTAGCGGGAGGGGAACCGAGCAGTACTTC
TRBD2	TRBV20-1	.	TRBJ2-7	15	CSAPEGGRASYEQYF	TGCAGTGCCCCCGAGGGCGGGAGGGCCTCCTACGAGCAGTACTTC
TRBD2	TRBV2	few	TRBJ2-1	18	CASSEFGLAGDVGDEQFF	TGTGCCAGCAGTGAATTTGGGCTAGCGGGAGACGTCGGCGATGAGCAGTTCTTC
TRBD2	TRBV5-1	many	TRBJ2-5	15	CASSSGLAGGETQYF	TGTGCCAGCAGCTCGGGACTAGCGGGAGGAGAGACCCAGTACTTC
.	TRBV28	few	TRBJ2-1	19	CASSPSWVEGLPGYNEQFF	TGTGCCAGCAGCCCCTCATGGGTCGAGGGGTTACCTGGGTACAATGAGCAGTTCTTC
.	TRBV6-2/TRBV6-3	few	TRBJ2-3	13	CASTRDSTDTQYF	TGTGCCAGCACGCGGGATAGCACAGATACGCAGTATTTT
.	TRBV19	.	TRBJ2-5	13	CASSGWEVETQYF	TGTGCCAGTTCAGGCTGGGAAGTAGAGACCCAGTACTTC
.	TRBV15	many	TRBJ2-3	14	CATSRDGRGDTQYF	TGTGCCACCAGCAGAGATGGGCGGGGAGATACGCAGTATTTT
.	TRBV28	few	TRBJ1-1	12	CASSTGSPWAFF	TGTGCCAGCAGCACAGGATCACCGTGGGCTTTCTTT
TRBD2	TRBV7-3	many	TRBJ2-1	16	CASSFSGLAVYNEQFF	TGTGCCAGCAGCTTCTCGGGACTAGCGGTCTACAATGAGCAGTTCTTC
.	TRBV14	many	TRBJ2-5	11	CASSQYYAVYF	TGTGCCAGCAGCCAATACTACGCGGTGTACTTC
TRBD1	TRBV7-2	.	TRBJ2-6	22	CASTFLFGNRDRPLSGANVLTF	TGTGCCAGCACCTTCCTCTTTGGGAACCGGGACAGGCCCCTCTCTGGGGCCAACGTCCTGACTTTC
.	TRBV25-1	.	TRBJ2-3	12	CASSAATDTQYF	TGTGCCAGCAGTGCGGCTACTGATACGCAGTATTTT
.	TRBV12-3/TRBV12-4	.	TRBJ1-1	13	CASSPQGATEAFF	TGTGCCAGCAGTCCACAGGGTGCCACTGAAGCTTTCTTT
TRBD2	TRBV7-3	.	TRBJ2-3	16	CASSRGSGSGTDTQYF	TGTGCCAGCAGCCGCGGTAGCGGGAGTGGGACAGATACGCAGTATTTT
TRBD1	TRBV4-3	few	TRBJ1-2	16	CASSHVTDRSNYGYTF	TGCGCCAGCAGCCACGTTACGGACAGGTCTAACTATGGCTACACCTTC
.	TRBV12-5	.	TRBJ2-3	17	CASGLVLSGGAADTQYF	TGTGCTAGTGGTTTGGTACTGTCCGGGGGCGCAGCAGATACGCAGTATTTT
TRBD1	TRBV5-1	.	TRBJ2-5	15	CASSPGTATQETQYF	TGCGCCAGCAGCCCCGGGACAGCGACACAAGAGACCCAGTACTTC
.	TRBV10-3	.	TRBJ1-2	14	CAISDRISLNGYTF	TGTGCCATCAGTGATAGGATTTCCCTAAATGGCTACACCTTC
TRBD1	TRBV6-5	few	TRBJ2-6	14	CASSYSTGTNVLTF	TGTGCCAGCAGTTACTCGACAGGGACCAACGTCCTGACTTTC
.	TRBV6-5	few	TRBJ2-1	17	CASSSLSPSSSYNEQFF	TGTGCCAGCAGTTCCCTATCGCCCTCTAGCTCCTACAATGAGCAGTTCTTC
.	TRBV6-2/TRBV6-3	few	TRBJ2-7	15	CASRGTGTRTYEQYF	TGTGCCAGCAGGGGGACCGGGACACGCACCTACGAGCAGTACTTC
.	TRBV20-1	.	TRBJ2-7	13	CSALDRGPYEQYF	TGCAGTGCTCTAGATAGGGGACCCTACGAGCAGTACTTC
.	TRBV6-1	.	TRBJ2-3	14	CASKTGGLADTQYF	TGTGCCAGCAAAACAGGAGGGCTGGCAGATACGCAGTATTTT
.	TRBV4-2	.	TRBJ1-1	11	CASSQGREAFF	TGTGCCAGCAGCCAAGGGAGGGAAGCTTTCTTT
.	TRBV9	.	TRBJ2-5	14	CASSVSGTRETQYF	TGTGCCAGCAGCGTCTCCGGGACAAGAGAGACCCAGTACTTC
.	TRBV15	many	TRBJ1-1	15	CATSRVAGTPGVAFF	TGTGCCACCAGCAGAGTAGCTGGGACACCGGGGGTAGCTTTCTTT